Listed below are T cell receptor beta chains from one sample, sequenced in a study of blood T cell repertoires in COVID-19. Sequenced by immunoSEQ multiplex PCR; TCRdb stores in-frame clones only, minus some. The data contain about 480,000 clones, about 88% of them singletons. What was sequenced was PBMCs or T cells enriched from blood (not recorded which). The receptors were sampled from a woman aged 60-75 years who had recovered from COVID-19. Each CDR3 is given with its conserved first and last residue. Each record gives: D gene, V gene, J gene, CDR3 protein, CDR3 DNA. D genes are given only for firm matches.

d_call: TRBD1
v_call: TRBV27
j_call: TRBJ2-7
cdr3_aa: CASVDRGNHEQYF
cdr3_nt: TGTGCCAGTGTTGACAGGGGCAACCACGAGCAGTACTTC

d_call: .
v_call: TRBV5-5
j_call: TRBJ1-2
cdr3_aa: CASRSGELTDGYTF
cdr3_nt: TGTGCCAGCAGGTCAGGGGAGCTTACTGATGGCTACACCTTC

d_call: .
v_call: TRBV6-5
j_call: TRBJ1-1
cdr3_aa: CASSYSKAYTEAFF
cdr3_nt: TGTGCCAGCAGTTACTCGAAAGCCTACACTGAAGCTTTCTTT

d_call: TRBD2
v_call: TRBV4-1
j_call: TRBJ2-1
cdr3_aa: CASSQPGLAGDRPVF
cdr3_nt: TGCGCCAGCAGCCAACCGGGACTAGCGGGGGACCGTCCGGTCTTC

d_call: .
v_call: TRBV5-4
j_call: TRBJ2-7
cdr3_aa: CASSLATGIYEQYF
cdr3_nt: TGTGCCAGCAGCTTGGCCACAGGGATCTACGAGCAGTACTTC

d_call: .
v_call: TRBV24-1
j_call: TRBJ1-3
cdr3_aa: CATSVGPGNTIYF
cdr3_nt: TGTGCCACCAGTGTGGGGCCTGGAAACACCATATATTTT

d_call: .
v_call: TRBV27
j_call: TRBJ1-1
cdr3_aa: CASRPLLRSNTEAFF
cdr3_nt: TGTGCCAGCAGGCCCCTGTTACGGTCGAACACTGAAGCTTTCTTT

d_call: .
v_call: TRBV5-1
j_call: TRBJ2-2
cdr3_aa: CASISPGTGELFF
cdr3_nt: TGCGCCAGCATCTCCCCGGGGACCGGGGAGCTGTTTTTT

d_call: .
v_call: TRBV24-1
j_call: TRBJ1-1
cdr3_aa: CATSDPGEGAEAFF
cdr3_nt: TGTGCCACCAGTGACCCAGGGGAAGGGGCTGAAGCTTTCTTT

d_call: TRBD1
v_call: TRBV19
j_call: TRBJ1-5
cdr3_aa: CASREGQGGQPQHF
cdr3_nt: TGTGCCAGTAGAGAAGGACAGGGAGGACAGCCCCAGCATTTT

d_call: .
v_call: TRBV21-1
j_call: TRBJ2-1
cdr3_aa: CASSKRTKRGHNEQFF
cdr3_nt: TGTGCCAGCAGCAAAAGGACTAAGCGTGGGCACAATGAGCAGTTCTTC

d_call: .
v_call: TRBV6-5
j_call: TRBJ1-5
cdr3_aa: CASRAGLNQPQHF
cdr3_nt: TGTGCCAGCAGGGCGGGACTTAATCAGCCCCAGCATTTT